This T cell receptor beta chain derives from a study of T cell clones after liver transplantation. Study summary: A pre-transplant mixed lymphocyte reaction with TCRbeta sequencing defined graft-donor-reactive clones followed in post-transplant blood. Apart from three HCV-positive recipients, transplants were for non-autoimmune, non-viral reasons.

Deletions cut 2 bases from V and 4 bases from J, with 9 bases between. Germline lookup yields CDR1 KGHSH and CDR2 LQKENI. The CDR3 has 14 amino acids. This table comes from immunoSEQ multiplex PCR, and its TCRdb copy is limited to in-frame clones, with some not included. This table holds 65,000 to 80,000 clones, less than 90% found once. Sequences were derived from CD4+ T cells from blood, sampled at the 22-month timepoint. The chain recombines TRBV18 with TRBJ1-5; the D is unclear. The receptor was derived from a human patient who received a liver transplant. Some T cells may arise from the graft donor. The DNA of the CDR3 is TGTGCCAGCTCACCAAGTAGAGGGAATCAGCCCCAGCATTTT. Its protein is CASSPSRGNQPQHF.